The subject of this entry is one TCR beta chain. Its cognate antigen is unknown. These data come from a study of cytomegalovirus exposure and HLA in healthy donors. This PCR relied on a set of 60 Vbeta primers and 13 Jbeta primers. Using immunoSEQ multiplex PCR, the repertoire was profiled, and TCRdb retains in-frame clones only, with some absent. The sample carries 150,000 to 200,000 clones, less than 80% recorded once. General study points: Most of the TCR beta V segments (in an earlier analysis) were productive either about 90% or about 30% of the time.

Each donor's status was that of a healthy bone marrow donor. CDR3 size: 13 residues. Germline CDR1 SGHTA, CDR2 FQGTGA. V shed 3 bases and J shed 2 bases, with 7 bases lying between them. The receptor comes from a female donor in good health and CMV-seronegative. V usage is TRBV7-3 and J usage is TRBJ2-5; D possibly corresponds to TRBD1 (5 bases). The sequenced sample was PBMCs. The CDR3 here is CASSFSGQETQYF. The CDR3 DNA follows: TGTGCCAGCAGCTTTTCAGGGCAAGAGACCCAGTACTTC.